The 4 T cell receptor beta chains reported below all come from one sample, sequenced in a study of radiation and T cells in renal cell carcinoma. The time point here: baseline pretreatment blood. Treatment of the sample: 15 Gy SBRT to primary tumor, nephrectomy 4 weeks later. The protocol was immunoSEQ multiplex PCR, while the TCRdb copy is restricted to in-frame clones and leaves out a portion. This sample has about 49,000 clones, with 75% to 85% found just once. The input for sequencing was blood, taken from a patient whose treatment included radiotherapy and nephrectomy. The receptor source for this set is a woman in her seventies with renal cell carcinoma.

The chain carries TRBV23-1 and TRBJ2-7; TRBD2 matches 10 bases. TRBV23-1 is an ORF, with its function uncertain. V was clipped by 4 bases and J by 5 bases; unmatched bases: 14. The CDR3 loop spans 17 amino acids. The CDR3 is CASSRWGTSVPGHEQYF. The DNA of the CDR3 is TGCGCCAGCAGTCGTTGGGGGACTAGCGTGCCAGGACACGAGCAGTACTTC.

In this sample, this clone turned up once. The gene calls are TRBV5-1 and TRBJ1-4, with unresolved D. CDR3 length: 13 residues. Trimming removed 3 bases at V and 4 bases at J, with 7 bases between. Germline V gene data show CDR1 as SGHRS and CDR2 as YFSETQ. The CDR3 reads CASSSANNEKLFF. The CDR3 DNA follows: TGCGCCAGCAGCTCAGCTAATAATGAAAAACTGTTTTTT.

The genes are TRBV4-3 and TRBJ2-3; D remains unclear. The CDR3 has 16 amino acids. With 4 bases removed from V and 0 bases from J, the gap between germline ends came to 14 bases. Germline V gene data show CDR1 as LGHNA and CDR2 as YSLEER. The DNA of the CDR3 is TGCGCCAGCAGCCTTCGGCAGCCCTTAAGCACAGATACGCAGTATTTT. Encoded protein: CASSLRQPLSTDTQYF.

The V and J genes are TRBV7-9 and TRBJ2-7; D ambiguous. CDR1 and CDR2 (germline): SEHNR, FQNEAQ (reference sequence). This CDR3 comprises 12 residues. V lost 1 base and J lost 3, with 4 bases in between. The CDR3 DNA follows: TGTGCCAGCAGCTTAGTGAGCTACGAGCAGTACTTC. It is translated as CASSLVSYEQYF.